The T cell receptor (beta chain) under discussion was sequenced for a study of a mutant IDH1 vaccine in newly diagnosed glioma. Study-level information: Vaccination began 4-6 weeks post radiotherapy alone, or with temozolomide cycles. It was radiotherapy, temozolomide, or both that patients received previously, with most receiving both. Overall study findings and caveats: Whatever changes occurred in top peripheral T cell clonotypes seemed unrelated to pseudoprogression.

The time point was: week 35, safety follow-up. Doses consisted of 300 ug of mutant IDH1 20-mer peptide each, paired with topical imiquimod. Germline loops: CDR1 SGHRS, CDR2 YFSETQ. V lost 2 bases to trimming and J lost 3 bases, with 11 bases between them. This CDR3 contains 14 residues. Remarks on this clone: Antigen unknown.

TCRdb's copy holds only in-frame clones and misses some; the assay was immunoSEQ multiplex PCR. The sample holds more than 55,000 clones, roughly 84% seen once. The sequence was obtained from a man in his thirties or forties with glioma. The starting material was PBMCs, obtained from a glioma patient whose treatment included an IDH1 peptide vaccine. The V call is TRBV5-1, the J call TRBJ1-1; unclear D gene. CDR3 region: CASSLGSADTEAFF. In DNA, the CDR3 is TGCGCCAGCAGCTTAGGAAGCGCGGACACTGAAGCTTTCTTT. The complete variable domain, with remaining parts taken from reference TRBV5-1 and TRBJ1-1, reads KAGVTQTPRYLIKTRGQQVTLSCSPISGHRSVSWYQQTPGQGLQFLFEYFSETQRNKGNFPGRFSGRQFSNSRSEMNVSTLELGDSALYLCASSLGSADTEAFFGQGTRLTVV.